This entry lists 27 T cell receptor beta chains sequenced from one sample in a study of chemoradiotherapy in HPV16-positive cancers. This table comes from immunoSEQ multiplex PCR, and its TCRdb copy is limited to in-frame clones, with some not included. The sample carries 7,500 to 8,000 clones, around three quarters recorded once. Sampling took place from a patient who underwent chemoradiotherapy. The receptors stem from a human donor with HPV-associated anogenital cancer.

This clone was detected once. V usage is TRBV2 and J usage is TRBJ2-5; D remains ambiguous. V lost 3 bases to trimming and J lost 5 bases, with 7 bases between them. Germline CDR1 and CDR2: SNHLY and FYNNEI. The CDR3 runs 12 residues. The CDR3 sequence is CASSDDGETQYF. The CDR3 DNA reads TGTGCCAGCAGTGATGACGGGGAGACCCAGTACTTC.

V gene TRBV28 combines with J gene TRBJ1-1; TRBD1 is a possible D gene (5 bases). Germline assignment: CDR1 MDHEN and CDR2 SYDVKM. With 3 bases removed from V and 7 bases from J, the gap between germline ends came to 12 bases. This CDR3 comprises 13 residues. CDR3 nucleotides: TGTGCCAGCAGTTTTGGGACGGCTCGTGAAGCTTTCTTT. Residues: CASSFGTAREAFF.

This chain links TRBV5-4 with TRBJ2-1, with 7 nucleotides matching TRBD2. Trimming at V came to 4 bases and at J to 0 bases, leaving 7 bases not matched to a gene. This CDR3 spans 16 amino acids. Germline values: CDR1 SGHNT, CDR2 YYREEE (reference sequence). The CDR3 spells CASSPGGTTSYNEQFF. The CDR3 nucleotides read TGTGCCAGCAGCCCGGGCGGGACTACCTCCTACAATGAGCAGTTCTTC.

This sequence joins TRBV19 and TRBJ2-7; tentatively, D is TRBD1 or TRBD2 (5 bases each). V was cut by 10 bases and J by 5 bases, with 21 bases left in between. The CDR3 runs to 14 residues. Germline CDR1 is LNHDA and CDR2 is SQIVND (reference sequence). The CDR3 reads CATSIPGPAHEQYF. The CDR3 DNA follows: TGTGCCACCTCTATTCCGGGACCTGCCCACGAGCAGTACTTC.

With regard to this clone: The same CDR3 arises from other DNA sequences in this sample as well. The chain couples TRBV7-6 to TRBJ2-1, with 7 bases identical to TRBD1. The CDR3 has 18 amino acids. CDR1 and CDR2 from the germline V gene are SGHVS and FNYEAQ. V trimming: 1 base; J trimming: 5 bases; junction bases outside the gene matches: 14. CDR3 region: CASSLVGEGAGFDNEQFF. CDR3 DNA sequence: TGTGCCAGCAGCTTAGTAGGTGAGGGGGCAGGGTTTGACAATGAGCAGTTCTTC.

The sample holds a few counts of this clone. The CDR3 protein is CASSPLMTDTQYF. The CDR3 DNA reads as TGTGCCAGCAGCCCCCTGATGACAGATACGCAGTATTTT. This chain uses TRBV9 with TRBJ2-3; no reliable D call. The CDR3 totals 13 residues. The germline V and J ends were trimmed by 4 bases and 3 bases, with 9 bases remaining between them. Germline V CDR1 and CDR2: SGDLS, YYNGEE.

This sequence joins TRBV10-2 and TRBJ1-1, with a weak D call TRBD1 (5 bases). Germline V gene data show CDR1 as WSHSY and CDR2 as SAAADI. V was trimmed by 2 bases and J by 6 bases, leaving 7 bases between them. The CDR3 has 12 residues. CDR3 in amino acids: CASSEQGPEAFF. In DNA form, the CDR3 reads TGCGCCAGCAGTGAGCAGGGCCCTGAAGCTTTCTTT.

The chain joins TRBV5-4 to TRBJ1-2; D ambiguous. The CDR3 totals 14 residues. The V end lost 1 base, the J end lost 5 bases, and 12 bases lay between the germline ends. The germline CDR1 and CDR2 sequences are SGHNT and YYREEE (reference sequence). CDR3 loop: CASSLSARPYGYTF. The DNA for the CDR3 is TGTGCCAGCAGCTTGTCAGCCAGGCCATATGGCTACACCTTC.

The chain combines TRBV6-5 with TRBJ1-1; tentative D call: TRBD1 (6 bases). V was pared by 11 bases and J by 0 bases, with 19 bases between. The CDR3 is 15 residues long. In germline, CDR1 is MNHEY, CDR2 SVGAGI. CDR3: CASRGGQLLNTEAFF. For the CDR3, the DNA is TGTGCCTCTCGCGGGGGGCAGTTGCTGAACACTGAAGCTTTCTTT.

The chain is built from TRBV19 and TRBJ2-2, with D perhaps TRBD1 (5 bases). CDR1 LNHDA and CDR2 SQIVND come from the germline V gene (reference sequence). The CDR3 covers 15 residues. The DNA of the CDR3 is TGTGGCAGCACACAGGCTTTAGGTATCGCCGGGGAGCTGTTTTTT. Amino acid sequence: CGSTQALGIAGELFF.

This clone turned up a few times. The rearrangement links TRBV15 to TRBJ2-7, with a possible D match to TRBD1 (5 bases). Looked up from germline, CDR1 is LNHNV and CDR2 is YYDKDF (reference sequence). The CDR3 totals 13 residues. V lost 4 bases to trimming and J lost 6 bases, with 13 bases between them. The CDR3 sequence is CATSTTGQGEQYF. CDR3 sequence (DNA): TGTGCCACCAGCACCACAGGTCAAGGCGAGCAGTACTTC. Full variable domain (remainder filled in from reference TRBV15 and TRBJ2-7): DAMVIQNPRYQVTQFGKPVTLSCSQTLNHNVMYWYQQKSSQAPKLLFHYYDKDFNNEADTPDNFQSRRPNTSFCFLDIRSPGLGDTAMYLCATSTTGQGEQYFGPGTRLTVT.

The chain recombines TRBV2 with TRBJ1-2; D may be TRBD1 (5 bases). V lost 3 bases and J 3 bases, leaving 11 bases between the germline ends. The CDR3 is 14 amino acids. The germline V gene has CDR1 SNHLY and CDR2 FYNNEI. CDR3: CASSEGGKDYGYTF. The CDR3 DNA reads TGTGCCAGCAGTGAGGGGGGGAAGGACTATGGCTACACCTTC.

This clone was observed once. V gene TRBV28 combines with J gene TRBJ1-3; no clear D. The V gene's germline CDR1 is MDHEN and CDR2 SYDVKM. There are 12 residues in the CDR3. Trimming removed 1 base at V and 3 bases at J, with 1 base between. This CDR3 is CASSLFGNTIYF. CDR3 bases: TGTGCCAGCAGTTTATTTGGAAACACCATATATTTT.

The chain links TRBV28 to TRBJ1-4, with 8 nucleotides matching TRBD1. The V segment lost 10 bases and the J segment 5 bases; nucleotides outside the gene matches: 6. This CDR3 contains 13 residues. From germline, CDR1 is MDHEN and CDR2 SYDVKM. The CDR3, as DNA: TGTGCCACCACAGGGGGGGCAAATGAAAAACTGTTTTTT. Protein product: CATTGGANEKLFF.

This clone was found a few times. The chain has TRBV9 and TRBJ1-5; D gene ambiguous. Germline V gives CDR1 SGDLS, CDR2 YYNGEE. The V end lost 4 bases, the J end lost 7 bases, and 15 bases lay between the germline ends. CDR3 length: 14 residues. The CDR3 loop reads CASSRGRENQPQHF. CDR3 coding DNA: TGTGCCAGCAGCCGGGGAAGGGAGAACCAGCCCCAGCATTTT.

This chain joins TRBV29-1 and TRBJ2-3; D is undetermined. The germline CDR1 and CDR2 sequences are SQVTM and ANQGSEA. V was clipped by 0 bases and J by 5 bases, with 12 bases between them. CDR3 length: 14 amino acids. CDR3 loop: CSVEEGTTGDTQYF. In DNA, the CDR3 is TGCAGCGTTGAAGAGGGAACGACCGGAGATACGCAGTATTTT.

This chain joins TRBV6-6 and TRBJ2-7; TRBD1 matches at 9 bases. This CDR3 contains 15 residues. Per germline, CDR1 MNHNY and CDR2 SVGAGI (reference sequence). J was trimmed by 3 bases and V by 4 bases; bases with no gene match: 7. CDR3 nucleotide sequence: TGTGCCAGCAGTTTCCGGCCGGACAGGGGCTACGAGCAGTACTTC. Protein: CASSFRPDRGYEQYF.

This clone was detected only once. The chain links TRBV4-1 to TRBJ1-2; D gene uncertain. The CDR3 extends over 16 amino acids. Germline assignment: CDR1 MGHRA and CDR2 YSYEKL. The V gene lost 4 bases and the J gene lost 2 bases, with 17 bases spanning the gap. This chain's CDR3 is CASSPEEILWNYGYTF. The CDR3 DNA sequence: TGCGCCAGCAGCCCAGAAGAAATTTTGTGGAACTATGGCTACACCTTC.

This clone was found once. The chain employs TRBV29-1 and TRBJ1-1; D is ambiguous. In germline, CDR1 is SQVTM, CDR2 ANQGSEA. This CDR3 comprises 14 residues. Trimming removed 1 base at V and 0 bases at J, with 9 bases between. The CDR3, as DNA: TGCAGCGTTGAAGGGCAGATCGTGAACACTGAAGCTTTCTTT. Translation gives CSVEGQIVNTEAFF.

The chain joins TRBV28 to TRBJ2-5; the match to TRBD2 covers 7 bases. The CDR3 is 14 residues long. V lost 5 bases and J lost 4; bases outside the gene matches: 7. Germline values: CDR1 MDHEN, CDR2 SYDVKM. The CDR3 sequence: CASSLAGVAETQYF. CDR3 in DNA: TGTGCCAGCAGTCTCGCGGGAGTAGCAGAGACCCAGTACTTC.

The chain has TRBV10-1 and TRBJ2-3; TRBD2 aligns across 11 bases. The CDR3 is 15 amino acids. In germline, CDR1 is WNHNN, CDR2 SYGVQD (reference sequence). V lost 3 bases and J lost 4; bases outside the gene matches: 3. Written as DNA, the CDR3 is TGCGCCAGCAGTGATTCTAGCGGGGGGCCAGATACGCAGTATTTT. This translates into CASSDSSGGPDTQYF.

The chain combines TRBV5-6 with TRBJ2-5; 11 bases align to TRBD2. V dropped 5 bases and J dropped 0; count of bases not matched to a gene: 9. The CDR3 consists of 17 residues. CDR1 is SGHDT, CDR2 YYEEEE, per germline. The CDR3, as DNA: TGTGCCAGCAGGGGGACTAGCGGCTCGATTTACCAAGAGACCCAGTACTTC. Residues: CASRGTSGSIYQETQYF.

The CDR3 region has the DNA TGTGCCAGCAGTTTAATTACAGGGATGTACGAGCAGTACTTC. This translates into CASSLITGMYEQYF. The J gene is TRBJ2-7, the V gene TRBV28, with D maybe TRBD1 (6 bases). Germline CDR1 and CDR2: MDHEN and SYDVKM. This CDR3 contains 14 residues. With 2 bases removed from V and 4 bases from J, the gap between germline ends came to 12 bases.

The genes are TRBV5-6 and TRBJ2-1; 13 nucleotides line up with TRBD2. Germline trimming cut 4 bases from V and 10 bases from J; bases unmatched to any gene: 5. The CDR3 runs to 14 residues. Germline CDR1 and CDR2: SGHDT and YYEEEE. This chain's CDR3 is CASSRLAGGGEQFF. The CDR3 DNA follows: TGTGCCAGCAGCAGACTAGCGGGAGGCGGAGAGCAGTTCTTC.

V gene TRBV30 combines with J gene TRBJ1-1; maybe TRBD1 (6 bases). The CDR3 totals 13 residues. CDR1 is GTSNPN, CDR2 SVGIG, per germline (reference sequence). V was cut by 0 bases and J by 2 bases, with 7 bases left in between. CDR3 amino acids: CAWSVQGNTEAFF. The CDR3 bases are TGTGCCTGGAGTGTACAGGGAAACACTGAAGCTTTCTTT.

V is TRBV2 and J is TRBJ1-1; tentative D call: TRBD1 (6 bases). This CDR3 spans 17 amino acids. Trimming left V 7 bases short and J 4 bases short, with 25 bases between. Germline CDR1 and CDR2: SNHLY and FYNNEI. In nucleotides, the CDR3 is TGTGCCAGCACTCAACTGACGGGGACACCGATGAGCACTGAAGCTTTCTTT. Its translation is CASTQLTGTPMSTEAFF.

The chain is built from TRBV14 and TRBJ1-1; tentatively, D is TRBD1 (6 bases). The CDR3 consists of 18 residues. In germline, CDR1 is SGHDN, CDR2 FVKESK. Deletions cut 1 base from V and 5 bases from J, with 23 bases between. CDR3 DNA sequence: TGTGCCAGCAGCCAAGGAGGGGGGTCTGGTTTCCTCTGGACTGAAGCTTTCTTT. Its translation is CASSQGGGSGFLWTEAFF.